These T cell receptor beta chains were read from a single sample in a study of blood T cell repertoires in COVID-19. Sequencing was performed with immunoSEQ multiplex PCR; in TCRdb, only in-frame clones are kept and a portion is missing. Among about 300,000 clones, just over 85% were seen once, and the ten largest hold about 4.2%. The sequenced material came from PBMCs or T cells enriched from blood (not recorded which). The receptors shown here come from a young man who had recovered from COVID-19. Both conserved end residues are part of each CDR3. The D gene is left open where the match is weak. Size tells how often a clone was seen (once, few, many) or the class of an expanded clone, and some rows leave it out.

clone_size d_call j_call v_call cdr3_aa cdr3_nt
NA TRBD2 TRBJ2-3 TRBV2 CASSATSGGTDTQYF TGTGCCAGCAGTGCCACTAGCGGGGGCACAGATACGCAGTATTTT
NA TRBD1 TRBJ1-5 TRBV2 CASRAGTANQPQHF TGTGCCAGCAGGGCCGGGACAGCCAATCAGCCCCAGCATTTT
NA NA TRBJ2-1 TRBV18 CASSPLPQVNEQFF TGTGCCAGCTCACCCCTACCACAGGTAAATGAGCAGTTCTTC
NA TRBD1 TRBJ1-5 TRBV30 CAWSVQGGQPQHF TGTGCCTGGAGTGTACAGGGGGGGCAGCCCCAGCATTTT
NA TRBD2 TRBJ2-1 TRBV7-8 CASSLGLAGVREQFF TGTGCCAGCAGCTTAGGACTAGCGGGAGTTCGGGAGCAGTTCTTC
NA TRBD1 TRBJ2-1 TRBV27 CASSLRQGWSEQFF TGTGCCAGCAGTTTGCGACAGGGGTGGAGTGAGCAGTTCTTC
NA TRBD1 TRBJ1-4 TRBV19 CASSTSGGGNEKLFF TGTGCCAGTAGTACCTCAGGGGGCGGAAATGAAAAACTGTTTTTT
NA NA TRBJ1-1 TRBV11-1 CASGGRGNTEAFF TGTGCCAGCGGAGGCAGGGGGAACACTGAAGCTTTCTTT
NA NA TRBJ1-1 TRBV10-3 CAISEMMSAEAFF TGTGCCATCAGTGAGATGATGTCGGCTGAAGCTTTCTTT
NA NA TRBJ1-4 TRBV18 CASSQGSTNEKLFF TGTGCCAGCTCGCAGGGGTCAACTAATGAAAAACTGTTTTTT
NA NA TRBJ1-2 TRBV13 CASRDPGSDGYTF TGTGCCAGCAGGGATCCCGGGAGCGATGGCTACACCTTC
NA TRBD2 TRBJ2-1 TRBV11-3 CASSSGTSDNEQFF TGTGCCAGCAGCTCGGGGACTAGTGACAATGAGCAGTTCTTC
NA TRBD2 TRBJ2-7 TRBV7-2 CASNPGGGYEQYF TGTGCCAGCAACCCTGGGGGGGGGTACGAGCAGTACTTC
NA NA TRBJ2-1 TRBV18 CASSPAGGSYNEQFF TGTGCCAGCTCACCGGCAGGAGGTTCCTACAATGAGCAGTTCTTC
NA NA TRBJ1-4 TRBV19 CASSARQRWLFF TGTGCCAGTAGTGCCCGACAGCGATGGCTGTTTTTT
NA TRBD1 TRBJ2-1 TRBV24-1 CATSDFRQGATGEQFF TGTGCCACCAGTGATTTTAGGCAGGGGGCAACCGGTGAGCAGTTCTTC
NA NA TRBJ1-1 TRBV5-1 CASSVPGLITEAFF TGCGCCAGCAGCGTCCCGGGACTAATCACTGAAGCTTTCTTT
once NA TRBJ2-6 TRBV5-6 CATSIGANVLTF TGTGCCACCTCTATTGGGGCCAACGTCCTGACTTTC
NA NA TRBJ1-1 TRBV14 CASSQGFRGITEAFF TGTGCCAGCAGCCAAGGGTTCCGCGGGATAACTGAAGCTTTCTTT
NA TRBD2 TRBJ2-5 TRBV24-1 CATSDMGLAGKSQETQYF TGTGCCACCAGTGATATGGGACTAGCGGGCAAAAGTCAAGAGACCCAGTACTTC
NA NA TRBJ2-2 TRBV7-2 CASSLATGPTNTGELFF TGTGCCAGCAGCTTAGCCACAGGCCCCACGAACACCGGGGAGCTGTTTTTT
once TRBD2 TRBJ2-4 TRBV11-2 CASNGLAGDKNIQYF TGTGCCAGCAACGGACTAGCGGGAGACAAGAACATTCAGTACTTC
NA NA TRBJ1-4 TRBV30 CAWSVPGMANEKLFF TGTGCCTGGAGTGTACCGGGTATGGCTAATGAAAAACTGTTTTTT
NA NA TRBJ1-6 TRBV7-2 CASTLGGWGPPLHF TGTGCCAGCACCCTAGGGGGATGGGGTCCACCCCTCCACTTT
NA TRBD2 TRBJ2-1 TRBV5-4 CASSLAGGRSSYNEQFF TGTGCCAGCAGCTTGGCGGGCGGGAGAAGCTCCTACAATGAGCAGTTCTTC
NA NA TRBJ2-2 TRBV2 CASSEGSNTGELFF TGTGCCAGCAGTGAAGGTTCAAACACCGGGGAGCTGTTTTTT
few TRBD1 TRBJ2-1 TRBV28 CASSLTGGRYNEQFF TGTGCCAGCAGTTTAACAGGGGGCAGGTACAATGAGCAGTTCTTC
NA TRBD1 TRBJ1-4 TRBV30 CAWSAQGVAEKLFF TGTGCCTGGAGTGCCCAGGGGGTTGCTGAAAAACTGTTTTTT
once TRBD2 TRBJ2-5 TRBV7-6 CASSLAQRESVKETQYF TGTGCCAGCAGCTTAGCCCAGCGGGAGAGCGTAAAAGAGACCCAGTACTTC
NA NA TRBJ2-5 TRBV3-1/TRBV3-2 CASSQRGTQETQYF TGTGCCAGCAGCCAAAGGGGCACCCAAGAGACCCAGTACTTC
NA NA TRBJ1-1 TRBV3-1/TRBV3-2 CASSQFNLLNTEAFF TGTGCCAGCAGCCAATTTAATCTCCTGAACACTGAAGCTTTCTTT
NA NA TRBJ1-4 TRBV27 CASSGSAWDEKLFF TGTGCCAGCAGCGGGAGTGCATGGGACGAAAAACTGTTTTTT
NA NA TRBJ2-3 TRBV27 CASTPKGEPADTQYF TGTGCCAGCACCCCAAAGGGGGAGCCTGCAGATACGCAGTATTTT
once NA TRBJ1-2 TRBV30 CAWIPHFLNYGYTF TGTGCCTGGATCCCTCACTTTCTTAACTATGGCTACACCTTC
NA NA TRBJ2-7 TRBV18 CASSQTGNAYEQYF TGTGCCAGCTCACAAACAGGGAACGCCTACGAGCAGTACTTC